This T cell receptor (beta chain) originates from a study of T cell clones after liver transplantation. As for the study in general: Tolerance: complete withdrawal held at least one year, liver enzymes staying within twice normal. Samples came pre-transplant, pre-randomization before withdrawal, and post-randomization after withdrawal ended.

Sequenced by immunoSEQ multiplex PCR; TCRdb stores in-frame clones only, minus some. The sample has 99,000 or so clones; 80% to 85% are singletons. The ends were cut back, 2 bases at V and 6 bases at J, with 13 bases in the middle. The V gene's germline CDR1 is SNHLY and CDR2 FYNNEI. The CDR3 spans 14 residues. The chain has TRBV2 and TRBJ1-2, with a possible D match to TRBD1 (5 bases). The TCR originated in a human donor who received a liver transplant. Sequencing used CD4+ T cells from blood, obtained before liver transplant. CDR3 region: CASSELGGSDGYTF. The CDR3 DNA is TGTGCCAGCAGTGAATTGGGGGGTTCGGATGGCTACACCTTC.